This T cell receptor (beta chain) was obtained from a study of PD-1 blockade in mismatch repair-deficient tumors. The CDR3 contains 14 residues. The trim removed 4 bases at V and 2 bases at J, leaving 4 bases unmatched. Germline-derived CDR1 and CDR2 are SNHLY and FYNNEI. All patients were mismatch repair deficient, assessed by either PCR or immunohistochemistry. Profiling relied on immunoSEQ multiplex PCR, and the TCRdb table lists in-frame clones only, not all of them. The table records some 19,000 clones, almost 85% of them present only once. This clone came up a few times. Other DNA sequences from this sample encode an identical CDR3 as well.

The receptor was derived from an adult with mismatch repair-deficient cancer. Material: PBMCs, obtained 52 weeks after starting pembrolizumab. The chain combines TRBV2 with TRBJ2-7; 8 nucleotides line up with TRBD1. As DNA, the CDR3 is TGTGCCAGCAGTGGGACAGGGTCCCCCTACGAGCAGTACTTC. It codes for CASSGTGSPYEQYF.